This T cell receptor (beta chain) came from a study of blood T cell repertoires in COVID-19. Clones were sequenced by immunoSEQ multiplex PCR, and TCRdb holds only the in-frame ones, with some missing. Among approximately 75,000 clones listed, approximately 86% were seen once. The table lists this clone with a count of one. Losses at the gene ends were 3 bases for V and 0 bases for J; bases not matched to a gene: 5. Germline V gene data show CDR1 as KGHSH and CDR2 as LQKENI. The CDR3 sequence is 16 residues long. The sample consisted of peripheral blood. V usage is TRBV18 and J usage is TRBJ1-2; 9 bases line up with TRBD1. The sequence came from a man older than 75 with COVID-19, enrolled during active disease. The CDR3: CASSPIGTGSNYGYTF. DNA for the CDR3: TGTGCCAGCTCACCCATTGGGACAGGGTCTAACTATGGCTACACCTTC.